The present entry profiles one T cell receptor (beta chain) with its context. Its antigen remains unknown. This sample was included in a study of T cell repertoires in cytomegalovirus infection. About the study: The public TCR beta signatures pointed to both CMV infection and matching HLA type.

MiXCR, run by TCRdb on the reads, gives a single entry per CDR3 protein. The data hold 150,000 to 200,000 distinct CDR3 sequences, with approximately 15% observed a single time. Study-wide points: Summed frequency of shared TCR beta families picked out CMV carriers who also had the relevant HLA.

Germline V gene sequence: CDR1 LGHNA, CDR2 YNFKEQ. The CDR3 extends over 13 amino acids. Trimming shortened V by 1 base and J by 7 bases, and 8 bases separated the two germline ends. The sequenced material came from PBMCs. V is TRBV4-2 and J is TRBJ1-5; D gene ambiguous. The TCR originated in a human donor in good health (CMV status not recorded). Some clones in this sample may be carry-over from other donors' samples. CDR3 sequence reads: CASSQGNGQPQHF. CDR3 in DNA: TGTGCCAGCAGCCAAGGGAACGGGCAGCCCCAGCATTTT.